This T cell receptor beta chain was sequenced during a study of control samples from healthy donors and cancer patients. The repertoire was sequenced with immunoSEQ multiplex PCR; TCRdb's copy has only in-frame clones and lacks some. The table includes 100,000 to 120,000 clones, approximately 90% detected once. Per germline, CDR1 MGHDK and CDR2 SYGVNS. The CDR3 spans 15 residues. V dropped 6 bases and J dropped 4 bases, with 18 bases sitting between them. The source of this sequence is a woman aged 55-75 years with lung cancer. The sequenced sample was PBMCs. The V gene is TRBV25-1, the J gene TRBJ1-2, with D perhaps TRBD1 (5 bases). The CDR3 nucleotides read TGTGCCAGCAGGACGGAGGGGCAGCTCCCCTATGGCTACACCTTC. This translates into CASRTEGQLPYGYTF.